Listed below are T cell receptor beta chains from one sample, sequenced in a study of T cell responses to AZD1222 COVID-19 vaccine. Libraries were prepared by immunoSEQ multiplex PCR; TCRdb keeps only in-frame clonotypes and omits some of them. The sample includes 150,000 to 160,000 clones, 85% to 95% seen only once; the top ten take approximately 1.5%. The sequencing used peripheral blood, collected 28 days after the second AZD1222 dose. The receptor set was obtained from an adult who received the AZD1222 COVID-19 vaccine. CDR3s include the opening cysteine and the closing phenylalanine or tryptophan. The D gene is left open where the match is weak. Rows may omit the clone size; those that give it use once, few, many or a size class.

clone size	J gene	D gene	V gene	CDR3 protein	CDR3 DNA
NA	TRBJ2-1	NA	TRBV4-1	CASSLQGRNEQFF	TGCGCCAGCAGCCTACAGGGTCGCAATGAGCAGTTCTTC
once	TRBJ2-7	TRBD2	TRBV9	CASSVSPSGPYEQYF	TGTGCCAGCAGCGTTAGCCCTAGCGGCCCCTACGAGCAGTACTTC
NA	TRBJ2-1	NA	TRBV10-2	CASRTSEGEVF	TGCGCCAGCCGGACCTCCGAGGGAGAGGTCTTC
NA	TRBJ2-5	TRBD2	TRBV10-3	CAIKRTSGAETQYF	TGTGCCATCAAGCGGACTAGCGGGGCTGAGACCCAGTACTTC
NA	TRBJ1-1	NA	TRBV13	CASSFFGGNTEAFF	TGTGCCAGCAGCTTTTTTGGTGGGAACACTGAAGCTTTCTTT
NA	TRBJ2-3	TRBD2	TRBV7-2	CASSLVLAGGGTDTQYF	TGTGCCAGCAGCTTAGTACTAGCGGGGGGGGGCACAGATACGCAGTATTTT
NA	TRBJ1-1	NA	TRBV7-9	CASSFQGSTEAFF	TGTGCCAGCAGCTTTCAGGGATCCACTGAAGCTTTCTTT
NA	TRBJ1-1	TRBD1	TRBV30	CAWAGQGAAEAFF	TGTGCCTGGGCTGGACAGGGGGCCGCTGAAGCTTTCTTT
NA	TRBJ2-5	NA	TRBV27	CASSKLATLQILGETQYF	TGTGCCAGCAGCAAATTAGCCACTCTACAAATCCTGGGAGAGACCCAGTACTTC
NA	TRBJ1-2	TRBD1	TRBV5-1	CASSGQDYNYGYTF	TGCGCCAGCAGCGGACAGGACTATAACTATGGCTACACCTTC
NA	TRBJ1-2	NA	TRBV6-5	CASKTSGGIYGYTF	TGTGCCAGCAAGACGAGTGGGGGAATCTATGGCTACACCTTC
NA	TRBJ2-3	NA	TRBV9	CASSFHGRETDTQYF	TGTGCCAGCAGCTTCCATGGAAGGGAAACAGATACGCAGTATTTT
NA	TRBJ1-1	TRBD1	TRBV19	CASAGTEEAFF	TGTGCCAGTGCAGGGACAGAAGAAGCTTTCTTT
NA	TRBJ2-5	NA	TRBV6-1	CASSEDPASGTQYF	TGTGCCAGCAGTGAAGATCCCGCCTCAGGGACCCAGTACTTC
NA	TRBJ2-1	TRBD2	TRBV4-1	CASSIYSGGDANEQFF	TGCGCCAGCAGCATATATAGCGGGGGGGACGCGAATGAGCAGTTCTTC
once	TRBJ1-4	TRBD1	TRBV11-2	CASSSYRDRVEKLFF	TGTGCCAGCAGCTCATACCGGGACAGGGTTGAAAAACTGTTTTTT
NA	TRBJ1-1	TRBD1	TRBV2	CASSDRGTEAFF	TGTGCCAGCAGCGACAGGGGTACTGAAGCTTTCTTT
NA	TRBJ2-7	NA	TRBV5-1	CASSTGTPSSYEQYF	TGCGCCAGCAGCACCGGGACGCCAAGCTCCTACGAGCAGTACTTC
NA	TRBJ1-6	NA	TRBV30	CAWSVSAGLFSYNSPLHF	TGTGCCTGGAGTGTATCAGCAGGCCTATTCTCCTATAATTCACCCCTCCACTTT
NA	TRBJ2-5	NA	TRBV13	CASSLERPGRETQYF	TGTGCCAGCAGCCTGGAGAGGCCGGGTAGGGAGACCCAGTACTTC
NA	TRBJ2-3	TRBD1	TRBV2	CASGGQYTDTQYF	TGTGCCAGCGGGGGACAGTACACAGATACGCAGTATTTT
NA	TRBJ1-5	TRBD1	TRBV19	CASSMWTGMSNQPQHF	TGTGCCAGTAGTATGTGGACAGGGATGAGCAATCAGCCCCAGCATTTT
NA	TRBJ2-3	TRBD1	TRBV7-9	CASSFGQGRDTQYF	TGTGCCAGCAGCTTCGGACAGGGCAGGGATACGCAGTATTTT
NA	TRBJ2-5	NA	TRBV3-1/TRBV3-2	CASSQKSVETQYF	TGTGCCAGCAGTCAGAAATCGGTGGAGACCCAGTACTTC
NA	TRBJ1-2	NA	TRBV5-1	CASSTGRGGFYGYTF	TGCGCCAGCAGCACGGGCAGGGGAGGCTTCTATGGCTACACCTTC
NA	TRBJ2-1	NA	TRBV5-1	CASSLGQGLFNEQFF	TGCGCCAGCAGCTTGGGGCAGGGGCTTTTCAATGAGCAGTTCTTC
many	TRBJ1-2	NA	TRBV27	CASSGLREGLYGYTF	TGTGCCAGCAGTGGCTTAAGGGAAGGGCTCTATGGCTACACCTTC
NA	TRBJ1-2	TRBD1	TRBV5-4	CASSSDRGYGYTF	TGTGCCAGCAGCTCCGACAGGGGGTATGGCTACACCTTC
NA	TRBJ2-7	TRBD2	TRBV3-1/TRBV3-2	CASSQSLGLAGSHEQYF	TGTGCCAGCAGCCAATCCTTAGGACTAGCGGGAAGTCACGAGCAGTACTTC
NA	TRBJ2-1	NA	TRBV7-9	CASSQSESSYNEQFF	TGTGCCAGCAGCCAGAGCGAGAGCTCCTACAATGAGCAGTTCTTC
NA	TRBJ2-3	NA	TRBV4-2	CASSQGAGDTQYF	TGTGCCAGCAGCCAAGGGGCGGGGGATACGCAGTATTTT
once	TRBJ2-1	NA	TRBV27	CATYTQSEQFF	TGTGCCACCTACACTCAGAGTGAGCAGTTCTTC
NA	TRBJ1-1	NA	TRBV11-2	CASSLQGVRTEAFF	TGTGCCAGCAGCTTACAGGGTGTACGAACTGAAGCTTTCTTT
few	TRBJ2-7	NA	TRBV5-1	CASSLVVQPYEQYF	TGCGCCAGCAGCTTGGTTGTACAGCCCTACGAGCAGTACTTC
NA	TRBJ2-1	TRBD2	TRBV7-9	CASSPTSGRYNEQFF	TGTGCCAGCAGCCCGACTAGCGGGCGCTACAATGAGCAGTTCTTC
NA	TRBJ1-3	TRBD1	TRBV11-2	CASSLEGSAGQVPSGNTIYF	TGTGCCAGCAGCTTAGAGGGGAGTGCGGGACAGGTGCCCTCTGGAAACACCATATATTTT
NA	TRBJ2-3	TRBD2	TRBV6-2/TRBV6-3	CASSSGLAGTITDTQYF	TGTGCCAGCAGCTCCGGACTAGCGGGGACAATCACAGATACGCAGTATTTT
NA	TRBJ1-4	NA	TRBV6-5	CASSNPSGGKLFF	TGTGCCAGCAGTAATCCTTCTGGAGGAAAACTGTTTTTT
NA	TRBJ2-1	TRBD2	TRBV6-5	CASRGLAGSNEQFF	TGTGCCAGCAGGGGACTAGCGGGAAGCAATGAGCAGTTCTTC
NA	TRBJ2-2	NA	TRBV5-1	CASSYTTPPGELFF	TGCGCCAGCAGCTATACAACCCCCCCGGGGGAGCTGTTTTTT
NA	TRBJ2-1	TRBD2	TRBV12-5	CASGLGKKREVSGNEQFF	TGTGCTAGTGGTTTGGGAAAAAAGCGGGAGGTCTCGGGCAATGAGCAGTTCTTC
NA	TRBJ1-1	NA	TRBV4-1	CASSQEAPIEVRNTEAFF	TGCGCCAGCAGCCAAGAAGCGCCGATTGAGGTTAGGAACACTGAAGCTTTCTTT
NA	TRBJ1-2	TRBD1	TRBV3-1/TRBV3-2	CASSQDTGGGQNYGYTF	TGTGCCAGCAGCCAAGATACAGGGGGCGGACAGAACTATGGCTACACCTTC
NA	TRBJ1-1	NA	TRBV2	CASSPGTIMNTEAFF	TGTGCCAGCAGTCCCGGGACAATTATGAACACTGAAGCTTTCTTT
few	TRBJ2-7	NA	TRBV6-5	CASSSLDGRAYEQYF	TGTGCCAGCAGTTCGTTGGACGGCCGGGCCTACGAGCAGTACTTC
NA	TRBJ1-1	NA	TRBV9	CASSRKPDSYWNTEAFF	TGTGCCAGCAGCCGAAAGCCTGACAGCTACTGGAACACTGAAGCTTTCTTT
NA	TRBJ2-7	NA	TRBV9	CASSVGGSAYEQYF	TGTGCCAGCAGCGTAGGTGGGTCCGCCTACGAGCAGTACTTC
NA	TRBJ2-3	NA	TRBV19	CASSRLTGHQHTDTQYF	TGTGCCAGTAGTAGACTCACGGGACATCAGCACACAGATACGCAGTATTTT
NA	TRBJ1-2	NA	TRBV30	CAWSVGSNYGYTF	TGTGCCTGGAGTGTTGGGTCTAACTATGGCTACACCTTC